The source of this T cell receptor (beta chain) is a study of blood T cell repertoires in COVID-19. Study in general: T cells, B-cell-depleted T cells, or PBMCs provided the cDNA or gDNA that served as material.

The method was immunoSEQ multiplex PCR; TCRdb's version includes in-frame clones alone and lacks a portion of them. This table has approximately 150,000 clones, about 80% appearing once. The CDR3 is 13 residues long. Germline values: CDR1 GTSNPN, CDR2 SVGIG (reference sequence). V shed 4 bases and J shed 0 bases, with 9 bases lying between them. The sequence was collected from a man in his 70s who had recovered from COVID-19. The chain carries TRBV30 and TRBJ1-1; unclear D gene. Sequenced input: peripheral blood. The CDR3 DNA is TGTGCCTGGAAGATTAGAATGAACACTGAAGCTTTCTTT. This translates into CAWKIRMNTEAFF.